This entry is about one T cell receptor (beta chain). The data were taken from a study of blood T cell repertoires in COVID-19. Under the authors' procedure: Reference gene primer amplification yielded estimated nucleated cell counts. Using immunoSEQ multiplex PCR, the repertoire was profiled, and TCRdb retains in-frame clones only, with some absent. V, J and clone size are taken as reported in that table, and D and trimming were inferred from the DNA itself. The table records about 170,000 clones, 88% of them present only once. V lost 6 bases, J lost 5 bases, and 7 bases stayed unmatched. The CDR3 is 14 residues long. Per germline, CDR1 ENHRY and CDR2 SYGVKD.

This chain uses TRBV10-3 with TRBJ1-1; 9 bases fit TRBD1. This clonotype was sampled from a middle-aged man who had recovered from COVID-19. The sequenced sample consisted of peripheral blood. CDR3 DNA sequence: TGTGCCATCAGGTCGGCGACAGGGGGTACTGAAGCTTTCTTT. Translating gives CAIRSATGGTEAFF.